This T cell receptor beta chain appears in the sequencing data of a study of Ad26.COV2.S vaccination and SARS-CoV-2 variants. Study-wide results and limits: Among vaccine recipients, spike-specific TCR breadth exceeded that of placebo recipients.

As regards this clone: Its antigen is unidentified.

Only in-frame clones appear in the TCRdb table, and some are missing; sequencing was by immunoSEQ multiplex PCR. The sample includes 300,000 to 500,000 clones, around nine tenths of them seen just once. This sample's treatment: some 20 received Ad26.COV2.S at low or high dose, single or two shots; 5 received placebo; per-sample allocation not given. Day 63 following the first vaccine or placebo injection was when the samples were taken. The specimen comprised peripheral blood, sampled in a trial of Ad26.COV2.S vaccine versus placebo. This sequence originates from a person between 18 and 65 years old who received the Ad26.COV2.S COVID-19 vaccine or a placebo.

CDR3 DNA sequence: TGTGCCAGCAGCTTGGCATTCGGGGGGCAGGTCTATGGCTACACCTTC. Translating gives CASSLAFGGQVYGYTF. This sequence joins TRBV5-8 and TRBJ1-2; possibly TRBD1 for D (6 bases). The ends were cut back, 0 bases at V and 4 bases at J, with 16 bases in the middle. The CDR3 spans 16 residues. Germline CDR1 SGHTS, CDR2 YDEGEE.